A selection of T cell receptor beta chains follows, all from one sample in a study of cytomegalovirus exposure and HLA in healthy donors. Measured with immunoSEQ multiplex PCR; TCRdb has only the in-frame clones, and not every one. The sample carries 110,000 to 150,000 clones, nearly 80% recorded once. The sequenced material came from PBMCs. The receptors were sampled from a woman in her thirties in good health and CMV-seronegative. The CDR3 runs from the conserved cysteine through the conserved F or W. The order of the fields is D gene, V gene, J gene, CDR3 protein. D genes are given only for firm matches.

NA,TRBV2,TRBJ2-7,CASKNRGGSYEQYF
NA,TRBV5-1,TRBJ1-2,CASNLDRPGYGYTF
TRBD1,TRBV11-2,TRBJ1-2,CASSYEGAANYGYTF
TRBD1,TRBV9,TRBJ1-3,CASSVSGGLSGNTIYF
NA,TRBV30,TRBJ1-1,CAWTRQLNTEAFF
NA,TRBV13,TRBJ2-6,CASSLLGANVLTF
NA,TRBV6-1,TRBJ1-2,CASSDRGSGYTF
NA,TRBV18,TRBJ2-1,CASSPSGRGNEQFF
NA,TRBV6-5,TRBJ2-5,CASSTPGQETQYF
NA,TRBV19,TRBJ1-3,CASSRRTGNSGNTIYF
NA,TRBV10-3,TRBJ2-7,CAISERLVSDEQYF
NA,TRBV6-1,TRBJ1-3,CASSESPTGGNTIYF
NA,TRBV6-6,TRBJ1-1,CASSYSTGNTEAFF
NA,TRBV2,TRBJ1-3,CASSRSGNTIYF
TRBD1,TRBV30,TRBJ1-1,CAWSPWQGVGTEAFF
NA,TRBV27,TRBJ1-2,CASGPLGDYGYTF
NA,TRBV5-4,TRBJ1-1,CASSLRPGVNTEAFF
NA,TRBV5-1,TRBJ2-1,CASSLSPSNSYNEQFF
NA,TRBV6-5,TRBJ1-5,CASSYVAEGQPQHF
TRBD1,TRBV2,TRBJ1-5,CASQRQGINQPQHF
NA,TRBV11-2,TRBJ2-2,CASSNGVSSNTGELFF
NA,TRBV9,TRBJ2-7,CASSVAAGAPYEQYF
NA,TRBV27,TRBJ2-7,CASSLNPTGSYEQYF
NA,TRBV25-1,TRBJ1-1,CASRKTGFPEAFF
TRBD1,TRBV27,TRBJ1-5,CASSSRTGLSNQPQHF
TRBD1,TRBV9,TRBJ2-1,CASSSPGQGDNEQFF
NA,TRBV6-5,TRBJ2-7,CASSHRGREQYF
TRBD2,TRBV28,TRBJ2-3,CASSLPLAGGDTQYF
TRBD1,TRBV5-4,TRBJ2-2,CASSPGQGAGGELFF
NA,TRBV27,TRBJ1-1,CASSPQGNTEAFF
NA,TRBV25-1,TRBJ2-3,CASSQTSTDTQYF
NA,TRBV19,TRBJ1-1,CASSMGGENTEAFF
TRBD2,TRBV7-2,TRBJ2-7,CASSLGTSGHEQYF
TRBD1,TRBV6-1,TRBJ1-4,CASRGQDATNEKLFF
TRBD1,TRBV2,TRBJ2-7,CASSGQGPAGEQYF